Described below is a single T cell receptor beta chain sequence and its context. Antigen: not known. Both 60 Vbeta primers and 13 Jbeta primers went into the PCR. Produced via immunoSEQ multiplex PCR; TCRdb's table is partial and in-frame only. The sample has about 140,000 clones; around 81% are singletons. This entry is derived from a study of cytomegalovirus exposure and HLA in healthy donors. Study results and caveats: Most TCR sequences were uncommon, yet certain public TCRs appeared in many donors. Per a later analysis, HLA-associated TCR beta chains showed more clonal expansion than other, equally common TCR beta chains.

Source material: PBMCs. This TCR came from a man aged 40-55 years in good health and CMV-seropositive.

CDR3 protein: CASSLYSGGLQETQYF. As DNA, the CDR3 is TGTGCCAGCAGCTTGTACAGCGGGGGTCTCCAAGAGACCCAGTACTTC. The chain employs TRBV5-6 and TRBJ2-5; 8 bases agree with TRBD2. This CDR3 comprises 16 residues. Germline CDR1 is SGHDT and CDR2 is YYEEEE. With V trimmed by 1 base and J by 1 base, 6 bases remained unmatched.